This paragraph covers one T cell receptor beta chain sequence. The sample is drawn from a study of control samples from healthy donors and cancer patients. Clones were read by immunoSEQ multiplex PCR, and TCRdb kept only the in-frame ones, dropping some. The data contain some 130,000 clones, around 92% of them singletons. The germline CDR1 and CDR2 sequences are MGHDK and SYGVNS. The length of the CDR3 is 12 residues. Trimming removed 9 bases at V and 1 base at J, with 9 bases between. V usage is TRBV25-1 and J usage is TRBJ1-1; D unclear. The sequenced sample consisted of PBMCs. This receptor was taken from a man in his fifties or sixties with head and neck cancer. The CDR3 DNA reads TGTGCCAGTGGCTCCCGGAACACTGAAGCTTTCTTT. Protein: CASGSRNTEAFF. The full variable domain, rest sourced from reference TRBV25-1 and TRBJ1-1, is EADIYQTPRYLVIGTGKKITLECSQTMGHDKMYWYQQDPGMELHLIHYSYGVNSTEKGDLSSESTVSRIRTEHFPLTLESARPSHTSQYLCASGSRNTEAFFGQGTRLTVV.